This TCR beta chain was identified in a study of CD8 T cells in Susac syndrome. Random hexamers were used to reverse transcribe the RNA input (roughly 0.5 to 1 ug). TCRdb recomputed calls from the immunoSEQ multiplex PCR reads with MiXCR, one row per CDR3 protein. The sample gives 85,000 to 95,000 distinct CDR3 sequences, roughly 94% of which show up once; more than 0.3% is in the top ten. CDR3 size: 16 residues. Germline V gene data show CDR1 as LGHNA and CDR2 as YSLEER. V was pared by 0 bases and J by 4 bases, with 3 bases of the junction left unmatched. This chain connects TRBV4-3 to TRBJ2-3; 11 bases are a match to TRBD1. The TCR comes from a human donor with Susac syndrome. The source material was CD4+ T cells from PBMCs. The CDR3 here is CASSQELGQGADTQYF. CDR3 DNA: TGCGCCAGCAGCCAAGAGCTGGGACAGGGGGCAGATACGCAGTATTTT.